This TCR beta chain is from a study of blood T cell repertoires in COVID-19. For the study at large: There were acute and convalescent COVID-19 samples, and they came from the United States, Italy and Spain.

In the original processing: Estimates of nucleated cell counts were drawn from the amplification of reference gene primers. Profiling relied on immunoSEQ multiplex PCR, and the TCRdb table lists in-frame clones only, not all of them. V and J calls and clone size are as listed in that table; D and trimming were resolved from the DNA. Of over 400,000 clones detected, approximately 90% appear once; the ten largest clones hold around 7.9%. Trimming took off 5 bases at V and 0 bases at J, with 13 bases between the two ends. In germline, CDR1 is MNHEY, CDR2 SMNVEV (reference sequence). The CDR3 contains 15 residues. Either two negative PCRs, clearance, or symptom resolution qualified Cohort 3 donors as recovered.

This sequence originates from a woman aged 60-75 years who had recovered from COVID-19. Sequences were obtained from PBMCs or T cells enriched from blood (not recorded which). The chain recombines TRBV27 with TRBJ1-1; maybe TRBD1 (6 bases). CDR3 loop: CASSPGQYLNTEAFF. Written as DNA, the CDR3 is TGTGCCAGCAGTCCAGGACAGTACCTGAACACTGAAGCTTTCTTT.